This T cell receptor beta chain was sequenced in a study of CD8 T cells in ankylosing spondylitis. This clonotype showed up just a few times. As yet, its antigen is unknown. 5'-RACE, quantitative and with molecular barcodes, yielded the TCR beta libraries. TCRdb used MiXCR to reprocess the 5' RACE reads, holding one entry per CDR3 protein. Here the sample spans about 540,000 distinct CDR3 sequences, roughly 12% being singletons. Whole-study results and caveats: A subset of motif variants has previously been described in the synovial fluid and blood of reactive arthritis. Disease-associated clones were CD8+ and fairly uncommon in peripheral blood. Matched ankylosing spondylitis synovial fluid reportedly contained a significantly enriched population of disease-linked clones. Ankylosing spondylitis blood appeared to be characterized by a TCR beta motif of eight highly homologous variants.

The germline V and J ends were trimmed by 4 bases and 4 bases, with 11 bases remaining between them. This CDR3 comprises 13 residues. Sequencing was carried out using blood, either unsorted or a sorted T cell fraction (not recorded which). The receptor was derived from a male donor with ankylosing spondylitis. The rearrangement links TRBV12-3 or TRBV12-4 to TRBJ2-7; D gene ambiguous. CDR3 sequence reads: CASSSGRSYEQYV. The CDR3 nucleotides are TGTGCCAGCAGTTCCGGAAGATCTTACGAGCAGTACGTC.